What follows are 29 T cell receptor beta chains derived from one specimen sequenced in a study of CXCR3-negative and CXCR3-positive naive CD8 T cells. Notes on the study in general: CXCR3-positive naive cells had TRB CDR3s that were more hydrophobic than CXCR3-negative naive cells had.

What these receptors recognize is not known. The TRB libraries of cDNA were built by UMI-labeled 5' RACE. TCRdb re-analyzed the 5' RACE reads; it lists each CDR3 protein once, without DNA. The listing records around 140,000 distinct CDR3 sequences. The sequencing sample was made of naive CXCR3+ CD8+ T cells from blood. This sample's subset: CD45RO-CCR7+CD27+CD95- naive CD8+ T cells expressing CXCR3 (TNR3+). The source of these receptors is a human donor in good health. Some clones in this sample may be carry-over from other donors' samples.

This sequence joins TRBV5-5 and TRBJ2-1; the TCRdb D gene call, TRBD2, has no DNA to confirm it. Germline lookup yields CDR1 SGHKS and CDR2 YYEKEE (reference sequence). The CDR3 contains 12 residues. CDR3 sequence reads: CASSFPEGEQFF. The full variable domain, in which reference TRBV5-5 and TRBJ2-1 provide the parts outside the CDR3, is DAGVTQSPTHLIKTRGQQVTLRCSPISGHKSVSWYQQVLGQGPQFIFQYYEKEERGRGNFPDRFSARQFPNYSSELNVNALLLGDSALYLCASSFPEGEQFFGPGTRLTVL.

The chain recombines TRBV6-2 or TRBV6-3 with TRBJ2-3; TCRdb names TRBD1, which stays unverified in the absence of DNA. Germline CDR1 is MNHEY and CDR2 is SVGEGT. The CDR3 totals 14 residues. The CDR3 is CASSPGNRPDTQYF.

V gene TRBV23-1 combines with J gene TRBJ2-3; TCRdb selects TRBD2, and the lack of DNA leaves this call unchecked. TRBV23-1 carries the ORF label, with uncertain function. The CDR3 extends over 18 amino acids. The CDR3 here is CANNFTSGMISSTDTQYF.

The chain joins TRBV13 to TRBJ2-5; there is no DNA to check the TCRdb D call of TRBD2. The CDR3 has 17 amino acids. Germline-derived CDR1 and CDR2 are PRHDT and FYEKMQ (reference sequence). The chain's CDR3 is CASSLPPRTSGEETQYF.

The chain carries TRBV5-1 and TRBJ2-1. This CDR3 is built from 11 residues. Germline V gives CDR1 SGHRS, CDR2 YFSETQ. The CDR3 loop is CASSLGVGQFF.

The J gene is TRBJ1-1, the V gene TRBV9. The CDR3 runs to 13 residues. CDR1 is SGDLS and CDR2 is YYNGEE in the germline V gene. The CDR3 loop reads CASRSGWGNEAFF.

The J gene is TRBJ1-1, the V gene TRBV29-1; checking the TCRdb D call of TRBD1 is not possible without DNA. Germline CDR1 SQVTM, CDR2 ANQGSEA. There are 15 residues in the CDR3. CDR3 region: CSVEGVGSMNTEAFF.

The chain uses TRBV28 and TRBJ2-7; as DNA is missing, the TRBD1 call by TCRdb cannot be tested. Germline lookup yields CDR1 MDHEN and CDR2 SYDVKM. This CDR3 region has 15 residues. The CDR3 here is CASSLRQGWADEQYF.

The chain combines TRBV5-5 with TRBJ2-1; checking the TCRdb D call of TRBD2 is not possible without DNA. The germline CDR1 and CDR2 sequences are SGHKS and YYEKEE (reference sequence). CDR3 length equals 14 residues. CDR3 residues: CASSAGTSNNEQFF.

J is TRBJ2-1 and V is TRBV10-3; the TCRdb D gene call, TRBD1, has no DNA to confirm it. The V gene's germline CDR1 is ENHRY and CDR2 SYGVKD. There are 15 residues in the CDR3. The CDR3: CAISVWDRADYEQFF.

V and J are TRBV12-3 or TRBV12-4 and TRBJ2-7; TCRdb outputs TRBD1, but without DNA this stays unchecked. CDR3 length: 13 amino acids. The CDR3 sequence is CASSLGTAEGQYF.

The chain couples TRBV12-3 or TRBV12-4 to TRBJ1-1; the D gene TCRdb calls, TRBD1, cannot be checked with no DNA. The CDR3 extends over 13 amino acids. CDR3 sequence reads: CASSPGTGVKAFF.

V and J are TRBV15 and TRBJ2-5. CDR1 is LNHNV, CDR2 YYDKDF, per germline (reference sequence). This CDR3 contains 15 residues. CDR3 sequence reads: CATSRVGGNQETQYF. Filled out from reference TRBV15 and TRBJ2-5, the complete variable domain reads DAMVIQNPRYQVTQFGKPVTLSCSQTLNHNVMYWYQQKSSQAPKLLFHYYDKDFNNEADTPDNFQSRRPNTSFCFLDIRSPGLGDTAMYLCATSRVGGNQETQYFGPGTRLLVL.

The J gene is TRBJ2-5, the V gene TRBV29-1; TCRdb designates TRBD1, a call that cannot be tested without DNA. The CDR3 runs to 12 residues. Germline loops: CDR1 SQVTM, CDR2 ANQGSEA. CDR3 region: CSADSSVETQYF. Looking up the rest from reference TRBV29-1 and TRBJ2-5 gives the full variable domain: SAVISQKPSRDICQRGTSLTIQCQVDSQVTMMFWYRQQPGQSLTLIATANQGSEATYESGFVIDKFPISRPNLTFSTLTVSNMSPEDSSIYLCSADSSVETQYFGPGTRLLVL.

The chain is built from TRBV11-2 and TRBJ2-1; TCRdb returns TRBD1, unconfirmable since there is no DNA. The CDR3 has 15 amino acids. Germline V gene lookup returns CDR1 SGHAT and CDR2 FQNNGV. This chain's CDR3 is CASSLGGGPYNEQFF.

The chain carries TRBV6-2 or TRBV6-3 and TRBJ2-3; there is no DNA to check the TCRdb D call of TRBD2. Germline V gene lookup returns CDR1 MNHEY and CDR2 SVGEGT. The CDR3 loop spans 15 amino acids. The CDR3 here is CASSYYWRDTDTQYF.

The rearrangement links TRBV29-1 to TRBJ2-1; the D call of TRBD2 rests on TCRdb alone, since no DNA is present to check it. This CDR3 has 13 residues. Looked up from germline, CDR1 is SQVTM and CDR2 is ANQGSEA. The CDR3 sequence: CSVWTSGRYEQFF.

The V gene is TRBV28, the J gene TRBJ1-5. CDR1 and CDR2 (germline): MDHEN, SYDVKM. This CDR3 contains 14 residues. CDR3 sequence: CASHGRGGNQPQHF. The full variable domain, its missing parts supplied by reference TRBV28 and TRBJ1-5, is DVKVTQSSRYLVKRTGEKVFLECVQDMDHENMFWYRQDPGLGLRLIYFSYDVKMKEKGDIPEGYSVSREKKERFSLILESASTNQTSMYLCASHGRGGNQPQHFGDGTRLSIL.

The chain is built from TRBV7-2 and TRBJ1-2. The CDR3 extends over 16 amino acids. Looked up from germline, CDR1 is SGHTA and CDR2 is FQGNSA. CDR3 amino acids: CASSLHPGRPNYGYTF.

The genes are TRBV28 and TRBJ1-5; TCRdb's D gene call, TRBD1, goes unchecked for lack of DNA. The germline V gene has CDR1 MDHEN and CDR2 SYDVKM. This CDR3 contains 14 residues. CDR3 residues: CASALRAGLQPQHF.

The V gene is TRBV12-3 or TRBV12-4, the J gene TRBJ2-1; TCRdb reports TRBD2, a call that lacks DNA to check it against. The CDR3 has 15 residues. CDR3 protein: CASSSGLAMYNEQFF.

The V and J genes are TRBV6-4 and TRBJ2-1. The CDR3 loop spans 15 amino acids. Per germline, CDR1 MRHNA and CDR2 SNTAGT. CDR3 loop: CASRSVASSYNEQFF.

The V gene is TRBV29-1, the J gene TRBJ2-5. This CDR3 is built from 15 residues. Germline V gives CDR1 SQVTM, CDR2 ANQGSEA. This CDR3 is CSVDGDFLGLGTQYF. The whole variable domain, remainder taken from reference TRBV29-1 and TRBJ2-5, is SAVISQKPSRDICQRGTSLTIQCQVDSQVTMMFWYRQQPGQSLTLIATANQGSEATYESGFVIDKFPISRPNLTFSTLTVSNMSPEDSSIYLCSVDGDFLGLGTQYFGPGTRLLVL.

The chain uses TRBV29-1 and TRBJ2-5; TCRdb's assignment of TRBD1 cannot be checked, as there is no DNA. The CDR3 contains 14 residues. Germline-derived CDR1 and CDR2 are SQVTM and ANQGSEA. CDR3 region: CSATRTVLQETQYF.

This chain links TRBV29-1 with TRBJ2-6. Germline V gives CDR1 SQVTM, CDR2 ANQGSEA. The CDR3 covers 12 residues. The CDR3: CSVGDGANVLTF.

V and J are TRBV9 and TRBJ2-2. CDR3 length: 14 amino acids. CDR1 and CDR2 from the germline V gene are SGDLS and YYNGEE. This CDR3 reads CASSVGGGTGELFF.

This CDR3 is CASSPILTDTQYF. This chain joins TRBV28 and TRBJ2-3. Germline V gene sequence: CDR1 MDHEN, CDR2 SYDVKM. The CDR3 is 13 residues long.

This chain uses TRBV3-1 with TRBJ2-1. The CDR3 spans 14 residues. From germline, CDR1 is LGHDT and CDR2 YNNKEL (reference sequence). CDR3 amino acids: CASSQEWVLSRQFF.

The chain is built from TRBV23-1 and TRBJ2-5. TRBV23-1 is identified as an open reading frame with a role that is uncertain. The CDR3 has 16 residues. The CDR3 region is CASSQSYAGAEETQYF.